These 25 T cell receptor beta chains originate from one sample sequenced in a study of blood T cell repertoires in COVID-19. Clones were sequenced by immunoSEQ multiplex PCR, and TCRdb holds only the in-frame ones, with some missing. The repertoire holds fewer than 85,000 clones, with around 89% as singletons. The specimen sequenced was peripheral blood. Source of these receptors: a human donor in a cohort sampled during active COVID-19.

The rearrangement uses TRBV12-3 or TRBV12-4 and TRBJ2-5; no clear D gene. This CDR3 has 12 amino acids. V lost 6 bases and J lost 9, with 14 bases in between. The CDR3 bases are TGTGCCAGCAGCCTGCCTAATACCGCCCAGTACTTC. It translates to CASSLPNTAQYF.

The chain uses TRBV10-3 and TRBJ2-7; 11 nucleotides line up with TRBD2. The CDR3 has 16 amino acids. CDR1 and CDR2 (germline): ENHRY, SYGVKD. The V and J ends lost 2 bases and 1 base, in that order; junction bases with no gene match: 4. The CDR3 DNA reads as TGTGCCATCAGTGAGACTAGCGGGGGAAATTCCTACGAGCAGTACTTC. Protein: CAISETSGGNSYEQYF.

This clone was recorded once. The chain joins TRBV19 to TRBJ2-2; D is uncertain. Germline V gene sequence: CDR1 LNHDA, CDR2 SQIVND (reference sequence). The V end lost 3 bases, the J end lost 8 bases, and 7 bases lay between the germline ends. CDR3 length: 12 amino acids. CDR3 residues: CASSINSGELFF. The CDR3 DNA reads TGTGCCAGTAGTATTAACAGTGGGGAGCTGTTTTTT.

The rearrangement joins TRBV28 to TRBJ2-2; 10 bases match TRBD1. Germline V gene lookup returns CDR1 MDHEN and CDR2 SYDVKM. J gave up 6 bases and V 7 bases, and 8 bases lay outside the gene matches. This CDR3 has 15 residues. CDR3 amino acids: CASKGQGIIAGELFF. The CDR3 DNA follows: TGTGCCAGCAAGGGACAGGGGATTATAGCCGGGGAGCTGTTTTTT.

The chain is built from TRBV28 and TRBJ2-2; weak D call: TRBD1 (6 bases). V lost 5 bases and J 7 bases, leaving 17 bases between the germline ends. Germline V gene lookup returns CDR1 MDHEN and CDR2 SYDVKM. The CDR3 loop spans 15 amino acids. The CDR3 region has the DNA TGTGCCAGCAGTAACGATCCCGGACAGAGCGGGGAGCTGTTTTTT. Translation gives CASSNDPGQSGELFF. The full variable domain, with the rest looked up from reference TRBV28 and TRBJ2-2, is DVKVTQSSRYLVKRTGEKVFLECVQDMDHENMFWYRQDPGLGLRLIYFSYDVKMKEKGDIPEGYSVSREKKERFSLILESASTNQTSMYLCASSNDPGQSGELFFGEGSRLTVL.

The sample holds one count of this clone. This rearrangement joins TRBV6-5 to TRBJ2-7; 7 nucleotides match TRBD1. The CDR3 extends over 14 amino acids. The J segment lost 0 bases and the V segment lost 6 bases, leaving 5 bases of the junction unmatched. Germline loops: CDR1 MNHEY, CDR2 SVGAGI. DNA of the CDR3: TGTGCCAGCAGGGACAGGACCAGCTCCTACGAGCAGTACTTC. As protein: CASRDRTSSYEQYF.

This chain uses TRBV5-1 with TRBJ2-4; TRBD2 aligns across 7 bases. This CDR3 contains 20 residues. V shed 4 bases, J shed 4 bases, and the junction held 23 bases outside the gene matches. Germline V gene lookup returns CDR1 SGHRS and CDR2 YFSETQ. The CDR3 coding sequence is TGCGCCAGCAGCCCCGGGCCTTCGGGGAAGGCCGAGGGAGGGAAAAACATTCAGTACTTC. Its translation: CASSPGPSGKAEGGKNIQYF.

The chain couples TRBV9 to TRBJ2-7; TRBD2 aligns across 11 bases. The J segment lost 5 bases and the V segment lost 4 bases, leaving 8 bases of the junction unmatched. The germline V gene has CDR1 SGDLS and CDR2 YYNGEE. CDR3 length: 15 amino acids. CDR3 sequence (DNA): TGTGCCAGCAGCCGGACTAGCGGGCAGGGTGACGAGCAGTACTTC. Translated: CASSRTSGQGDEQYF.

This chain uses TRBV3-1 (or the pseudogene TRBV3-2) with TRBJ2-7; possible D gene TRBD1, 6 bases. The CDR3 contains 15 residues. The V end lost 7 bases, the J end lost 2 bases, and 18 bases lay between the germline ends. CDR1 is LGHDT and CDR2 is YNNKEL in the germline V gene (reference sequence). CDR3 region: CASTPVRGTPYEQYF. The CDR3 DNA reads TGTGCCAGCACCCCGGTGAGGGGGACACCCTACGAGCAGTACTTC.

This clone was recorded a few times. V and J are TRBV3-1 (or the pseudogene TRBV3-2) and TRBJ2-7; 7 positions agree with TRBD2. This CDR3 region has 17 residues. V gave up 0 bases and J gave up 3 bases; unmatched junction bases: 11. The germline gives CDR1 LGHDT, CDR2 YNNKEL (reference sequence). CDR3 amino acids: CASSQEAGGGPIYEQYF. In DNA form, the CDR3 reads TGTGCCAGCAGCCAAGAGGCTGGGGGGGGTCCCATCTACGAGCAGTACTTC.

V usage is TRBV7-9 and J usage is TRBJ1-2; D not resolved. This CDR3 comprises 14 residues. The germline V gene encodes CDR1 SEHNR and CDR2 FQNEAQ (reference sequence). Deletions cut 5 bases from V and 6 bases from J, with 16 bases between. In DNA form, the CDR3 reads TGTGCCAGCAGCCCCTCGACACCGCTGGATGGCTACACCTTC. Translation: CASSPSTPLDGYTF.

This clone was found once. CDR3 nucleotide sequence: TGTGCCAGCAGTTTACCCGGACTAGCGGGAGGGTACGAGGAGCAGTACTTC. Translated, it gives CASSLPGLAGGYEEQYF. The V gene is TRBV28, the J gene TRBJ2-7; 15 positions match TRBD2. The CDR3 has 17 amino acids. V shed 2 bases and J 7 bases; nucleotides not matched to a gene: 9. The germline V gene has CDR1 MDHEN and CDR2 SYDVKM. Full variable domain (missing parts from reference TRBV28 and TRBJ2-7): DVKVTQSSRYLVKRTGEKVFLECVQDMDHENMFWYRQDPGLGLRLIYFSYDVKMKEKGDIPEGYSVSREKKERFSLILESASTNQTSMYLCASSLPGLAGGYEEQYFGPGTRLTVT.

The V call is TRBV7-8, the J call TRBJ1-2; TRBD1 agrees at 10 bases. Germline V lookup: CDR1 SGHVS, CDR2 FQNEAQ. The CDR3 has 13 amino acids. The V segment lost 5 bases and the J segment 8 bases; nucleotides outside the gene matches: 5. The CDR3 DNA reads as TGTGCCAGCAGCCTCTCGACAGGGGGCGGCTACACCTTC. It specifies CASSLSTGGGYTF.

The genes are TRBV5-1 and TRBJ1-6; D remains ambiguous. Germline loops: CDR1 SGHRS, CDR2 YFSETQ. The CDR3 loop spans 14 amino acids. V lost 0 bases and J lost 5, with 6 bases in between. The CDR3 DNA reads TGCGCCAGCAGCTTGGGGTCGGATAATTCACCCCTCCACTTT. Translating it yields CASSLGSDNSPLHF.

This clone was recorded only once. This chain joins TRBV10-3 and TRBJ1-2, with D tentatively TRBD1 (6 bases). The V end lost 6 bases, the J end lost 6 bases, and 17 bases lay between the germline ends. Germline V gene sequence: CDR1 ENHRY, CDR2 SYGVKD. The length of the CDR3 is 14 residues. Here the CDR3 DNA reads TGTGCCATCAGCCCGGGACAAGATCGGGATGGCTACACCTTC. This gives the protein CAISPGQDRDGYTF.

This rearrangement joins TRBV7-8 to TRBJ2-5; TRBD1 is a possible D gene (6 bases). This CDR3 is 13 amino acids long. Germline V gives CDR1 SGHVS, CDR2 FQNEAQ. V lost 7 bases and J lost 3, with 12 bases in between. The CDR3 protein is CASKSRGKETQYF. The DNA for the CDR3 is TGTGCCAGCAAAAGCAGGGGTAAAGAGACCCAGTACTTC.

CDR3 region: CASSQGEGQGSEAFF. The CDR3 DNA is TGTGCCAGCAGCCAAGGGGAAGGACAGGGCAGTGAAGCTTTCTTT. This chain links TRBV3-1 (or the pseudogene TRBV3-2) with TRBJ1-1; 8 nucleotides align to TRBD1. CDR1 and CDR2 from the germline V gene are LGHDT and YNNKEL (reference sequence). This CDR3 is 15 amino acids long. V gave up 1 base and J gave up 7 bases; unmatched junction bases: 8.

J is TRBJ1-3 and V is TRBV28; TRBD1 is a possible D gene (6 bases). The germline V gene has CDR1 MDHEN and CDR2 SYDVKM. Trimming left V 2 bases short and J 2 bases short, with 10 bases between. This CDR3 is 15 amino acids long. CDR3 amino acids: CASSLTQGTGNTIYF. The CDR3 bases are TGTGCCAGCAGTTTAACTCAGGGGACTGGAAACACCATATATTTT.

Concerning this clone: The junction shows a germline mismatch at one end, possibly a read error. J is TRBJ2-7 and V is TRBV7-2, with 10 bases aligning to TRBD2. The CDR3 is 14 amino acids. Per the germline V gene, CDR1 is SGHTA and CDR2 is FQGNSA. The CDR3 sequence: CASSSPISPGLAQF. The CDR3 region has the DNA TGTGCCAGCAGCTCCCCCATATCCCCGGGACTAGCGCAATTC.

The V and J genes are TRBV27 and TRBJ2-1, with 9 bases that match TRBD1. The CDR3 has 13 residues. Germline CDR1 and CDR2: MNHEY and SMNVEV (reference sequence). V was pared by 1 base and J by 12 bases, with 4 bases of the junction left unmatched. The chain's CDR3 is CASSLLTDRGQFF. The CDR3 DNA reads TGTGCCAGCAGTTTATTAACGGACAGGGGGCAGTTCTTC.

The chain's CDR3 is CASSSPRVDRGTEAFF. In DNA, the CDR3 is TGTGCCAGCAGTTCTCCCCGCGTCGACAGGGGCACTGAAGCTTTCTTT. The V gene is TRBV27, the J gene TRBJ1-1; 8 bases are a match to TRBD1. V shed 4 bases and J 4 bases; nucleotides not matched to a gene: 11. CDR1 is MNHEY, CDR2 SMNVEV, per germline (reference sequence). The CDR3 is 16 amino acids.

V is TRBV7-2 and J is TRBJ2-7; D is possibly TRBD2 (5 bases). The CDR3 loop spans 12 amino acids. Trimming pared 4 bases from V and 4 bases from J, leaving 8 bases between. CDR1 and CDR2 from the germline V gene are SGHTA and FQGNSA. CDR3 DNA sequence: TGTGCCAGCAGCTCGGGATATTACGAGCAGTACTTC. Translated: CASSSGYYEQYF.

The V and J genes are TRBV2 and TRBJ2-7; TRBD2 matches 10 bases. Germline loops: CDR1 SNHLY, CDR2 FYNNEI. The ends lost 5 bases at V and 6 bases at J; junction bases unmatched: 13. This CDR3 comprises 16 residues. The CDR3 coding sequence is TGTGCCAGCAGTTCAGTCAGCGGGAGGGCCGGGGGCGAGCAGTACTTC. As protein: CASSSVSGRAGGEQYF.

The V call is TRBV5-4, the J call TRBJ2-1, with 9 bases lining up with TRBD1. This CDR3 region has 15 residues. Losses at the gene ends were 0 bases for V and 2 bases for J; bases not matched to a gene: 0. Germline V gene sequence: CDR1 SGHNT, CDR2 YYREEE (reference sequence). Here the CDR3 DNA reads TGTGCCAGCAGCTTGGGGACAGGGGCCTACAATGAGCAGTTCTTC. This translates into CASSLGTGAYNEQFF. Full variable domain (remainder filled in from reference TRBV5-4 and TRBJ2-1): ETGVTQSPTHLIKTRGQQVTLRCSSQSGHNTVSWYQQALGQGPQFIFQYYREEENGRGNFPPRFSGLQFPNYSSELNVNALELDDSALYLCASSLGTGAYNEQFFGPGTRLTVL.

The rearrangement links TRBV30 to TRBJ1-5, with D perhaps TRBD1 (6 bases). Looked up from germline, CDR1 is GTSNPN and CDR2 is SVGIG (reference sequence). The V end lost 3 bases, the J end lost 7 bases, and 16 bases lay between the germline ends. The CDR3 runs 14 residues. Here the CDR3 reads CAWSLQGRGQPQHF. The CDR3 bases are TGTGCCTGGAGCCTACAGGGACGGGGCCAGCCCCAGCATTTT.